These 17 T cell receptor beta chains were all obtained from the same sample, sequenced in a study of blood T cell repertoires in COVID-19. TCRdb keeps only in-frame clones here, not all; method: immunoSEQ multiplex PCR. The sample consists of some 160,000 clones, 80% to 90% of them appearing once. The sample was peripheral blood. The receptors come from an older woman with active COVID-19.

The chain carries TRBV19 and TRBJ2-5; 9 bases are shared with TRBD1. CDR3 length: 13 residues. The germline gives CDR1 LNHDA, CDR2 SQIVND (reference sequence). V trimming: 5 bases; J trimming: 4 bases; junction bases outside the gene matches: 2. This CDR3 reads CASSVDRGETQYF. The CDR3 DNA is TGTGCCAGTAGTGTGGACAGGGGAGAGACCCAGTACTTC.

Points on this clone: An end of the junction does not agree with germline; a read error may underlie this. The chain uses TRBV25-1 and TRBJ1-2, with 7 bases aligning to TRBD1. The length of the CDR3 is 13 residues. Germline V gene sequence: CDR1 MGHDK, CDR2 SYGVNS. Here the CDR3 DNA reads TGTGCCAGCAGTGTCAACAGGGGTGATGGCTGCACCTTC. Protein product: CASSVNRGDGCTF.

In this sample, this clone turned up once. The chain's CDR3 is CASSSTVWREEELFF. The CDR3 DNA sequence: TGTGCCAGCAGTTCGACAGTTTGGCGGGAGGAGGAGCTGTTTTTT. V is TRBV5-5 and J is TRBJ2-2, with 8 bases that match TRBD2. V lost 5 bases to trimming and J lost 10 bases; unmatched junction nucleotides: 13. Germline V CDR1 and CDR2: SGHKS, YYEKEE (reference sequence). This CDR3 has 15 amino acids.

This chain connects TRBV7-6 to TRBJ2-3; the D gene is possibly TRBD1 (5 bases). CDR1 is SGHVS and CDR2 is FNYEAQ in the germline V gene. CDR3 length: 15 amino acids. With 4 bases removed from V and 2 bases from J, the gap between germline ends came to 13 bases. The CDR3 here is CASSSYPTVTDTQYF. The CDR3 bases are TGTGCCAGCAGCTCCTACCCGACAGTCACAGATACGCAGTATTTT.

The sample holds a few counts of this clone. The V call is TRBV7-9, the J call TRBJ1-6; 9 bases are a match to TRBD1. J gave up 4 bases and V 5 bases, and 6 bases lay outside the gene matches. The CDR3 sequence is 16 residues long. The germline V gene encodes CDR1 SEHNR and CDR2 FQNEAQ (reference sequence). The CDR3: CASSPGQGTYNSPLHF. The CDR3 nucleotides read TGTGCCAGCAGCCCCGGACAGGGGACATATAATTCACCCCTCCACTTT.

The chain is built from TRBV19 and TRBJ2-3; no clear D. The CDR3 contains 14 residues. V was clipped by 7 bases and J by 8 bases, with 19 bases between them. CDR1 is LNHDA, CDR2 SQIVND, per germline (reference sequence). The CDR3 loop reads CASTPRYPSGTQYF. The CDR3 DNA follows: TGTGCCAGTACCCCCAGGTACCCGTCCGGTACGCAGTATTTT. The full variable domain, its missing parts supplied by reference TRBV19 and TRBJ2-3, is DGGITQSPKYLFRKEGQNVTLSCEQNLNHDAMYWYRQDPGQGLRLIYYSQIVNDFQKGDIAEGYSVSREKKESFPLTVTSAQKNPTAFYLCASTPRYPSGTQYFGPGTRLTVL.

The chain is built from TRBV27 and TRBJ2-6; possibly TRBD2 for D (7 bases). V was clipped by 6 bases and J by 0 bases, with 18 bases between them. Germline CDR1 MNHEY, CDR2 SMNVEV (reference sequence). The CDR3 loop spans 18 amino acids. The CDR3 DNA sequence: TGTGCCAGCAGCTCTTTTGGGGGGGCTTACTCTGGGGCCAACGTCCTGACTTTC. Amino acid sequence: CASSSFGGAYSGANVLTF.

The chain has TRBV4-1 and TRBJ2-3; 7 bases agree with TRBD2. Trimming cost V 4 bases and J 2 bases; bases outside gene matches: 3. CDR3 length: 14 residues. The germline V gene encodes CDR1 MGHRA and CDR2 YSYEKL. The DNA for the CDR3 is TGCGCCAGCAGCCTCGGGACTAACACAGATACGCAGTATTTT. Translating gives CASSLGTNTDTQYF.

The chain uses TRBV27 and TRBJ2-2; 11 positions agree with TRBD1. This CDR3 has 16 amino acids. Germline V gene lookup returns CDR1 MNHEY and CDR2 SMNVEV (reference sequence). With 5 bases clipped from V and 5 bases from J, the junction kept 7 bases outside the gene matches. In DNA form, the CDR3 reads TGTGCCAGCAGTCACGGACAGGGGGCGCTGACCGGGGAGCTGTTTTTT. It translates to CASSHGQGALTGELFF.

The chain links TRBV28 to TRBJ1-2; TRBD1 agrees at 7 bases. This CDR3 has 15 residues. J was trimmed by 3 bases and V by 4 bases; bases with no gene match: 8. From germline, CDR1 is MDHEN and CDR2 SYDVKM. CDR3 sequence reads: CASSSIWDSHYGYTF. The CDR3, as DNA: TGTGCCAGCAGTTCGATCTGGGACAGCCACTATGGCTACACCTTC.

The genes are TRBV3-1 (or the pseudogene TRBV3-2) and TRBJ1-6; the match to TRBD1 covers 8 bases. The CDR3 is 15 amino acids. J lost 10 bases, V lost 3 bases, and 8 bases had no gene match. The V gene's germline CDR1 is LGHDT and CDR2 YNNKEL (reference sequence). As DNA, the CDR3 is TGTGCCAGCAGCCAGGCCGGGACAGGTCGCTCACCCCTCCACTTT. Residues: CASSQAGTGRSPLHF.

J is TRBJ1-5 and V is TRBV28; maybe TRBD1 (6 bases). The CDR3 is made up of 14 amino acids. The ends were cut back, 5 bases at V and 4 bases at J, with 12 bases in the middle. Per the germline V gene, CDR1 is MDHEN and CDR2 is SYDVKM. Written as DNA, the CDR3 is TGTGCCAGCAGTGATTACAGGGTAAATCAGCCCCAGCATTTT. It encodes CASSDYRVNQPQHF.

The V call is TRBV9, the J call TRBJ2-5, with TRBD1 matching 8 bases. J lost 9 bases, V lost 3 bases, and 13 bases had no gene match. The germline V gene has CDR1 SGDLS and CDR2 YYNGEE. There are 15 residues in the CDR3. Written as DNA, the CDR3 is TGTGCCAGCAGCGCCGGACAGGGCCGTTCTAGGGCCCAGTACTTC. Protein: CASSAGQGRSRAQYF.

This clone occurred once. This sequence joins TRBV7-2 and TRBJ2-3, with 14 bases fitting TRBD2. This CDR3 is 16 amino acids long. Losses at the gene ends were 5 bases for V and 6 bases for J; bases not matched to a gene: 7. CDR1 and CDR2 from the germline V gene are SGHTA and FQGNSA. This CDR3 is CASSLGLAGAGDTQYF. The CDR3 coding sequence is TGTGCCAGCAGCCTGGGACTAGCGGGAGCAGGGGATACGCAGTATTTT.

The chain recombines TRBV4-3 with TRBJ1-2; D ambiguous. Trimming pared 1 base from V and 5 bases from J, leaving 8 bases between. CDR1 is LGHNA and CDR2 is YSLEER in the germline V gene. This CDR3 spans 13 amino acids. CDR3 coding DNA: TGCGCCAGCAGCCAAGCTCCCTTATATGGCTACACCTTC. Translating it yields CASSQAPLYGYTF.

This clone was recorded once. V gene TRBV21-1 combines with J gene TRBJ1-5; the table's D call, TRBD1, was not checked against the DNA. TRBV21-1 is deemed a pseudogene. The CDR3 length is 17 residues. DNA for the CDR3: TGTGCCAGCAGTTATAATACAGGGGCTCGCAGCAATCAGCCCCAGCATTTT. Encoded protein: CASSYNTGARSNQPQHF.

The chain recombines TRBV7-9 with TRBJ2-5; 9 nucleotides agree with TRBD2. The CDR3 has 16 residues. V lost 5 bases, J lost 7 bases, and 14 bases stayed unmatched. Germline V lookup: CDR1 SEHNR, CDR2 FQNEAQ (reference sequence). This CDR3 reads CASSPRSLTSGGTQYF. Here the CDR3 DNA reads TGTGCCAGCAGCCCCAGATCCCTGACTAGCGGTGGGACCCAGTACTTC.